The clone carrying this T cell receptor (beta chain) has a handful of counts. Per the germline V gene, CDR1 is MGHRA and CDR2 is YSYEKL. This CDR3 is built from 18 residues. Trimming took 1 base from V and 0 from J, leaving 16 bases between them. This entry is derived from a study of T cells in Graves' hyperthyroidism and ophthalmopathy. Amplified TCR beta CDR3 regions came from RNA transcripts. A set of HTBI primers served as the primers for a first-round RT-PCR of the TCR CDR3. MiXCR, run by TCRdb on the multiplex PCR reads, gives a single entry per CDR3 protein. This table has 390,000 or so distinct CDR3 sequences, about 14% appearing once.

Sample: blood. This TCR came from a man between 18 and 29 years old with Graves' ophthalmopathy. This chain joins TRBV4-1 and TRBJ2-4, with D unresolved. The DNA for the CDR3 is TGCGCCAGCAGCCAAGGAGTAACGGTTCTTATAGCCAAAAACATTCAGTACTTC. It encodes CASSQGVTVLIAKNIQYF.